Listed below are T cell receptor beta chains from one sample, sequenced in a study of regulatory T cells in long-lasting Graves disease. TCRdb analysed the multiplex PCR reads with MiXCR anew, one entry per CDR3 protein. The sample holds hundreds of thousands of distinct CDR3 sequences, under 25% seen once. The starting material was peripheral blood mononuclear cells (PBMCs), obtained when the disease was refractory, from a patient treated with antithyroid drugs. The source of these receptors is a female donor with Graves disease. CDR3s include the opening cysteine and the closing phenylalanine or tryptophan. D genes are given only for firm matches. Size values are once, few and many counts, or a class for expanded clones, and some rows have none.

.	TRBV12-3/TRBV12-4	TRBD1	TRBJ2-6	TGTGCCAGCACACCCACAGGGGCCCCTATCTCTGGGGCCAACGTCCTGACTTTC	CASTPTGAPISGANVLTF
few	TRBV29-1	.	TRBJ2-7	TGCAGCGTTGAATGGAGCACAGGGCCGTCCGACGAGCAGTACTTC	CSVEWSTGPSDEQYF
many	TRBV28	.	TRBJ2-7	TGTGCCAGCAGTTTTTTGGGGGCCAGCTACGAGCAGTACTTC	CASSFLGASYEQYF
few	TRBV20-1	.	TRBJ1-2	TGCAGTTCGGACCCGAAGTCAATGGATGGCTACACCTTC	CSSDPKSMDGYTF
few	TRBV7-9	TRBD1	TRBJ1-6	TGTGCCAGCAGCTTAGCGAGGGACAGCCCTTGGGAGTCACCCCTCCACTTT	CASSLARDSPWESPLHF
few	TRBV5-1	.	TRBJ2-5	TGCGCCAGCAGCTTGGGAGTCGGCATCCGAGAGACCCAGTACTTC	CASSLGVGIRETQYF
many	TRBV7-8	.	TRBJ2-7	TGTGCCAGCAGCTGGCAGCTAGGACAAAACGAGCAGTACTTC	CASSWQLGQNEQYF
.	TRBV5-1	.	TRBJ2-5	TGCGCCAGCAGCCCGGCGGACGGCCAAGAGACCCAGTACTTC	CASSPADGQETQYF
many	TRBV28	.	TRBJ1-2	TGTGCCAGCAGTTTGGCTTCAACCTATGGCTACACCTTC	CASSLASTYGYTF
few	TRBV2	TRBD1	TRBJ2-7	TGTGCCAGCACCGGTCGGGACAGGACCTACGAGCAGTACTTC	CASTGRDRTYEQYF
many	TRBV28	.	TRBJ2-2	TGTGCCAGCAGTCCCTATTACACCGGGGAGCTGTTTTTT	CASSPYYTGELFF
few	TRBV9	.	TRBJ1-3	TGTGCCAGCAGCGTAGACGCTGGGACACGCGGAAACACCATATATTTT	CASSVDAGTRGNTIYF
many	TRBV7-2	TRBD1	TRBJ2-7	TGTGCCAGCAGCTCCGGGACAGCCTCCTACGAGCAGTACTTC	CASSSGTASYEQYF
few	TRBV9	TRBD2	TRBJ2-7	TGTGCCAGCGGGAGGGCGGACTACGAGCAGTACTTC	CASGRADYEQYF
many	TRBV12-3/TRBV12-4	TRBD1	TRBJ1-2	TGTGCCAGCAGTTTGGGACAGGGGTTTGGTGGCTACACCTTC	CASSLGQGFGGYTF
once	TRBV6-1	TRBD1	TRBJ2-7	TGTGCCAGCTCTCCAAACAGGGGGCGGTCCGAGCAGTACTTC	CASSPNRGRSEQYF
.	TRBV20-1	TRBD1	TRBJ2-1	TGCAGTGCCGAACGGGACAGGGGGCAGAGGAATGAGCAGTTCTTC	CSAERDRGQRNEQFF
once	TRBV11-2	TRBD2	TRBJ2-1	TGTGCCAGCAGCCAAGGACTAGCGGGAGTCTATGAGCAGTTCTTC	CASSQGLAGVYEQFF
.	TRBV4-1	.	TRBJ1-4	TGCGCCAGCAGCCAAGGGCTCAGGGATTGGGAAAAACTGTTTTTT	CASSQGLRDWEKLFF
.	TRBV27	.	TRBJ2-1	TGTGCCAGCACTAAACTTCCTGTTGACTCCTACAATGAGCAGTTCTTC	CASTKLPVDSYNEQFF
.	TRBV20-1	TRBD1	TRBJ1-2	TGCAGTGCTAGAGATTGGACAGGGGATGACTATGGCTACACCTTC	CSARDWTGDDYGYTF
.	TRBV19	.	TRBJ1-1	TGTGCCAGTAGTTCGAGAGACGGGCTCGAAGCTTTCTTT	CASSSRDGLEAFF
few	TRBV6-2/TRBV6-3	.	TRBJ2-4	TGTGCCACCCAGGCCAGTGGTGGTAACATTCAGTACTTC	CATQASGGNIQYF
many	TRBV28	TRBD1	TRBJ1-3	TGTGCCAGCAGTCCTGGGACAGGGCTAGGAAACACCATATATTTT	CASSPGTGLGNTIYF
.	TRBV19	.	TRBJ1-5	TGTGCCAGTAGTATGACTAGATTTGGGGCCTTATTGGAGCAGCCCCAGCATTTT	CASSMTRFGALLEQPQHF
many	TRBV6-2/TRBV6-3	.	TRBJ1-2	TGTGCCAGCAGTTACCAGCCGCAGAGCTATGGCTACACCTTC	CASSYQPQSYGYTF
few	TRBV7-9	TRBD1	TRBJ2-5	TGTGCCAGCAGCCCAGGACAGGGAGGAGTGCAAGAGACCCAGTACTTC	CASSPGQGGVQETQYF
many	TRBV28	.	TRBJ2-7	TGTGCCAGCAGTTTCAGTCAATCCTACGAGCAGTACTTC	CASSFSQSYEQYF
many	TRBV28	.	TRBJ1-5	TGTGCCAGCAGTGCCCATCTGGTGGATAGCAATCAGCCCCAGCATTTT	CASSAHLVDSNQPQHF
.	TRBV4-3	.	TRBJ2-7	TGCGCCAGCAGCCAAGATGGGGGCAGGGGTTACGAGCAGTACTTC	CASSQDGGRGYEQYF
.	TRBV7-6	TRBD2	TRBJ2-7	TGTGCCAGCAGCTTAGTTAGCGGGGCCTATTACGAGCAGTACTTC	CASSLVSGAYYEQYF
.	TRBV5-5	TRBD1	TRBJ1-5	TGCGCCAGCAGTCAACAGGGGAGTGCGGGCAATCAGCCCCAGCATTTT	CASSQQGSAGNQPQHF
many	TRBV3-1	.	TRBJ1-6	TGTGCCAGCAGAGACAGCGGCTTGATTAATTCACCCCTCCACTTT	CASRDSGLINSPLHF
many	TRBV12-3/TRBV12-4	.	TRBJ1-2	TGTGCCAGCACCCTACGGGGTTACGGTGGCTACACCTTC	CASTLRGYGGYTF
many	TRBV3-1	.	TRBJ2-7	TGTGCCAGCAGCCATGACTCCTACGAGCAGTACTTC	CASSHDSYEQYF
few	TRBV30	.	TRBJ1-2	TGTGCCTGGAGCCCAGGCAGGGTTCGGGGCTATGGCTACACCTTC	CAWSPGRVRGYGYTF
many	TRBV6-1	.	TRBJ2-5	TGTGCCAGCAGTCAAGGGGTTTGGGAGACCCAGTACTTC	CASSQGVWETQYF
many	TRBV12-3/TRBV12-4	.	TRBJ2-7	TGTGCCAGCAGGTCCGGGGCCACCTACGAGCAGTACTTC	CASRSGATYEQYF
.	TRBV19	.	TRBJ1-1	TGTGCCAGTCGGGACAAAATTAGGAGTGAAGCTTTCTTT	CASRDKIRSEAFF
many	TRBV7-2	.	TRBJ1-5	TGTGCCAGCAGCGCCGACGGGTACAATCAGCCCCAGCATTTT	CASSADGYNQPQHF
.	TRBV13	.	TRBJ1-1	TGTGCCAGCTGCTCCCCCCGGGAACTGAACACTGAAGCTTTCTTT	CASCSPRELNTEAFF
many	TRBV18	.	TRBJ1-1	TGTGCCAGCTCACCACCGTTGAACACTGAAGCTTTCTTT	CASSPPLNTEAFF
many	TRBV2	TRBD1	TRBJ2-4	TGTGCCAGCAGTCAACAACAGGGGAGCGGAAACATTCAGTACTTC	CASSQQQGSGNIQYF
many	TRBV20-1	.	TRBJ2-7	TGCAGTGCTAGACTTCGGGGTACCTACGAGCAGTACTTC	CSARLRGTYEQYF
many	TRBV27	.	TRBJ2-3	TGTGCCAGTGCCGTGGGTGGGGGGACAGATACGCAGTATTTT	CASAVGGGTDTQYF
.	TRBV7-9	.	TRBJ1-1	TGTGCCAGCAGCTCCCCCGCCGTGGGGAGAGCTTTCTTT	CASSSPAVGRAFF
many	TRBV27	.	TRBJ1-2	TGTGCCAGCAGTCCGAGTGAAAAGCGTGGCTACACCTTC	CASSPSEKRGYTF
many	TRBV6-5	TRBD1	TRBJ1-1	TGTGCCAGCAGTTACCCAGACAGGGCGGGAAGCACTGAAGCTTTCTTT	CASSYPDRAGSTEAFF
few	TRBV30	TRBD2	TRBJ2-7	TGTGCCTGGAGTGTACCCCGGACTAGCGGTTTGAACGAGCAGTACTTC	CAWSVPRTSGLNEQYF
many	TRBV10-3	.	TRBJ1-1	TGTGCCGCCCGGGACAAAACTAACACTGAAGCTTTCTTT	CAARDKTNTEAFF
.	TRBV7-2	.	TRBJ2-7	TGTGCCAGCAGCGCACCTCTGGGCTGGGGCGTACGATACGAGCAGTACTTC	CASSAPLGWGVRYEQYF
.	TRBV10-3	.	TRBJ1-5	TGTGCCATCAGTGACCCTCGGTCGAATCAGCCCCAGCATTTT	CAISDPRSNQPQHF
few	TRBV5-1	TRBD1	TRBJ1-5	TGCGCCAGCAGCCTGGAGGGGGACAGGGGACAGCCCCAGCATTTT	CASSLEGDRGQPQHF
many	TRBV5-1	.	TRBJ1-1	TGCGCCAGCAGCCCGTCCGGGGGAACTGAAGCTTTCTTT	CASSPSGGTEAFF
.	TRBV7-2	TRBD2	TRBJ2-2	TGTGCCAGCAGGGCTAGCGGGATGAGCGGGGAGCTGTTTTTT	CASRASGMSGELFF
.	TRBV20-1	.	TRBJ1-1	TGCAGTGCTACCCCACCCGCGGCTGGGGGGACTGAAGCTTTCTTT	CSATPPAAGGTEAFF
many	TRBV24-1	.	TRBJ2-5	TGTGCCACCAGTGGAGGGCGGGCTCCACGAGAGACCCAGTACTTC	CATSGGRAPRETQYF